The 23 T cell receptor beta chains below come from one sample, sequenced in a study of T cells in women clearing cervical HPV infection. The method was immunoSEQ multiplex PCR; TCRdb's version includes in-frame clones alone and lacks a portion of them. The listing contains 45,000 to 50,000 clones. Sequencing used blood buffy coat. These receptors came from a woman between 18 and 69 years old with a cervical HPV16 infection that either progressed to CIN3+ or cleared (not recorded which).

In the case of this clone: Read sequence stops 3 residues before the CDR3 end, and the germline J gene provides the missing end. V gene TRBV7-3 combines with J gene TRBJ2-3, with 10 bases identical to TRBD2. The trim removed 2 bases at V and 5 bases at J, leaving 7 bases unmatched. The CDR3 is 16 amino acids. In germline, CDR1 is SGHTA, CDR2 FQGTGA. Incomplete CDR3 DNA: TGTGCCAGCAGCTTATTGGTAGCGGGGGGTCTAGATACG. This encodes CASSLLVAGGLDT. The whole CDR3 reads CASSLLVAGGLDTQYF. Full variable domain (outside the CDR3, taken from reference TRBV7-3 and TRBJ2-3): GAGVSQTPSNKVTEKGKYVELRCDPISGHTALYWYRQSLGQGPEFLIYFQGTGAADDSGLPNDRFFAVRPEGSVSTLKIQRTERGDSAVYLCASSLLVAGGLDTQYFGPGTRLTVL.

Regarding this clone: The sequence runs out 3 residues before the end of the CDR3; the remainder is reconstructed from the germline J gene. The chain joins TRBV10-1 to TRBJ2-1; 12 bases align to TRBD2. The CDR3 spans 16 residues. The V gene end was trimmed by 6 bases and the J gene end by 1 base; junction bases not matched to a gene: 4. Germline V gene sequence: CDR1 WNHNN, CDR2 SYGVQD (reference sequence). The CDR3 loop reads CASRETSGGSYNEQFF. CDR3 bases read: TGCGCCAGCAGGGAAACTAGCGGGGGGTCCTACAATGAG.

Notes on this clone: The read halts 3 residues ahead of the CDR3 end, with the missing end drawn from the germline J gene. This chain links TRBV7-8 with TRBJ2-1, with 10 bases fitting TRBD2. Per germline, CDR1 SGHVS and CDR2 FQNEAQ. With 5 bases clipped from V and 4 bases from J, the junction kept 8 bases outside the gene matches. The CDR3 sequence is 16 residues long. The CDR3 loop is CASSGLAGVGYNEQFF. The sequenced part of the CDR3 DNA is TGTGCCAGCAGCGGGCTAGCGGGAGTTGGGTACAATGAG.

With regard to this clone: The missing CDR3 end, 3 residues past where the read stops, is filled in from the germline J gene. The rearrangement joins TRBV10-3 to TRBJ2-1, with 13 bases that match TRBD2. In germline, CDR1 is ENHRY, CDR2 SYGVKD. Trimming took 2 bases from V and 8 from J; bases not matched to a gene: 3. This CDR3 region has 15 residues. CDR3 protein: CAISERTSGRDEQFF. The CDR3 bases that were read are TGTGCCATCAGTGAGAGGACTAGCGGGAGAGATGAG.

Turning to this clone: The CDR3 extends 3 residues past the end of the read, so its final part is completed from the germline J gene. V gene TRBV20-1 combines with J gene TRBJ2-5, with D possibly TRBD1 on 7 matching bases. The CDR3 extends over 14 amino acids. V dropped 6 bases and J dropped 4 bases, with 18 bases sitting between them. Germline V gene data show CDR1 as DFQATT and CDR2 as SNEGSKA (reference sequence). The sequenced CDR3 bases are TGCAGTGCCCAGGGGGAGGAGCGGAGAGAGACC. It yields the protein CSAQGEERRET. The entire CDR3 sequence reads CSAQGEERRETQYF.

The covered CDR3 bases are TGCAGTGCTTCAGGGAGAGACCAAGAGACC. Its protein product is CSASGRDQET. The CDR3 in its entirety is CSASGRDQETQYF. This sequence joins TRBV20-1 and TRBJ2-5; D could derive from TRBD1 or TRBD2 (5 bases each). The read comes to an end 3 residues before the CDR3 does, leaving the germline J gene to fill in the end. Germline V gene sequence: CDR1 DFQATT, CDR2 SNEGSKA (reference sequence). The CDR3 spans 13 residues. V lost 5 bases to trimming and J lost 0 bases, with 10 bases between them.

As concerns this clone: The read falls 3 residues short of the CDR3 end, and the missing part is taken from the germline J gene. This chain links TRBV18 with TRBJ2-1; 9 bases map to TRBD2. The CDR3 is made up of 18 amino acids. V gave up 5 bases and J gave up 5 bases; unmatched junction bases: 16. Germline lookup yields CDR1 KGHSH and CDR2 LQKENI. CDR3 bases read: TGTGCCAGCTCAGTGAGCACGACCGGGACTAGCTTTAACAATGAG. Its translation is CASSVSTTGTSFNNE. The whole CDR3 region reads CASSVSTTGTSFNNEQFF.

Concerning this clone itself: The CDR3 end lies 3 residues beyond the end of the read and is filled in from the germline J gene. The V call is TRBV19, the J call TRBJ1-4; TRBD1 aligns across 9 bases. J was trimmed by 3 bases and V by 4 bases; bases with no gene match: 12. This CDR3 spans 18 amino acids. CDR1 and CDR2 (germline): LNHDA, SQIVND (reference sequence). The CDR3 protein is CASSTYPGQGSSNEKLFF. The CDR3 bases that were read are TGTGCCAGTAGTACTTACCCGGGACAGGGATCCTCTAATGAAAAA.

Concerning this clone itself: The junction does not match germline at one end; this may be a read error. Coverage ceases 3 residues before the CDR3 finishes, and the germline J gene fills in the end. The chain is built from TRBV7-7 and TRBJ2-5; 15 bases are a match to TRBD2. The CDR3 totals 18 residues. Germline CDR1 reads SSHAT; CDR2 reads FNYEAQ (reference sequence). CDR3 DNA, as far as it was read: TGTGCTAGCAGCAAGGGACTAGCGGGAGGTTCTGCTTTGGAGACC. Translation gives CASSKGLAGGSALET. The whole CDR3 reads CASSKGLAGGSALETQYF.

The CDR3 loop is CASRRTRGGTGANVLTF. The sequenced CDR3 bases are TGTGCCAGCAGACGGACTCGCGGGGGTACTGGGGCCAACGTC. The chain recombines TRBV2 with TRBJ2-6, with TRBD2 matching over 7 bases. The read falls 3 residues short of the CDR3 end, and the missing part is taken from the germline J gene. Germline CDR1 is SNHLY and CDR2 is FYNNEI. Losses at the gene ends were 6 bases for V and 2 bases for J; bases not matched to a gene: 10. CDR3 length equals 17 residues.

In regard to this clone: The DNA ends 3 residues before the CDR3 does, and the rest of the CDR3 is filled in from the germline J gene. This sequence joins TRBV7-6 and TRBJ2-2, with D perhaps assigned TRBD1 or TRBD2 (5 bases each). CDR3 size: 16 residues. The germline gives CDR1 SGHVS, CDR2 FNYEAQ. The CDR3 protein is CASSPFGGSGANVLFF. Incomplete CDR3 DNA: TGTGCCAGCAGCCCCTTTGGAGGTTCTGGGGCCAACGTG.

Concerning this clone: The read falls 3 residues short of the CDR3 end, and the missing part is taken from the germline J gene. The genes are TRBV15 and TRBJ1-1; D may be TRBD1 (5 bases). This CDR3 is built from 16 residues. The V end was cut by 4 bases, the J end by 1 base, with 16 bases between. The germline gives CDR1 LNHNV, CDR2 YYDKDF (reference sequence). Partial CDR3 DNA: TGTGCCACCAGCACCCTAAGGGGCTTAGGGAACACTGAA. This codes for CATSTLRGLGNTE. In full, the CDR3 is CATSTLRGLGNTEAFF.

A remark on this clone: The read terminates 3 residues before the CDR3 end, so the remaining end is supplied by the germline J gene. The chain combines TRBV29-1 with TRBJ1-1, with 7 bases matching TRBD1. V dropped 6 bases and J dropped 5; count of bases not matched to a gene: 9. The length of the CDR3 is 13 residues. In germline, CDR1 is SQVTM, CDR2 ANQGSEA. The CDR3 bases that were read are TGCAGCGTGACAGGGTTTGGGCTTACTGAA. It is translated as CSVTGFGLTE. The whole CDR3 region reads CSVTGFGLTEAFF.

About this clone itself: The missing CDR3 end, 3 residues past where the read stops, is filled in from the germline J gene. The chain employs TRBV25-1 and TRBJ1-1; 7 nucleotides match TRBD1. The CDR3 is 14 amino acids. Germline-derived CDR1 and CDR2 are MGHDK and SYGVNS. The trim removed 7 bases at V and 5 bases at J, leaving 10 bases unmatched. The CDR3 sequence is CASTGTAPGTEAFF. The part of the CDR3 DNA that was read is TGTGCCAGCACCGGGACAGCGCCTGGGACTGAA.

In regard to this clone: The CDR3 goes on 3 residues after the read ends, and that part is filled in from the germline J gene. The chain recombines TRBV6-1 with TRBJ1-5; 7 nucleotides match TRBD1. The germline CDR1 and CDR2 sequences are MNHNS and SASEGT. The CDR3 runs to 17 residues. V shed 4 bases, J shed 1 base, and the junction held 10 bases outside the gene matches. The CDR3 loop reads CASSGAVTGFSNQPQHF. CDR3 bases read: TGTGCCAGCAGTGGAGCAGTGACAGGGTTCAGCAATCAGCCC.

On this clone itself: The DNA ends 3 residues before the CDR3 does, and the rest of the CDR3 is filled in from the germline J gene. The chain recombines TRBV30 with TRBJ2-1, with 12 bases identical to TRBD2. This CDR3 comprises 16 residues. V lost 0 bases, J lost 3 bases, and 3 bases stayed unmatched. CDR1 is GTSNPN, CDR2 SVGIG, per germline (reference sequence). The CDR3 DNA, read in part, is TGTGCCTGGAGTGTAGGACTAGCGGGATTCTACAATGAG. It codes for CAWSVGLAGFYNE. The whole CDR3 reads CAWSVGLAGFYNEQFF.

Turning to this clone: The read comes to an end 3 residues before the CDR3 does, leaving the germline J gene to fill in the end. The rearrangement links TRBV7-3 to TRBJ1-1, with a tentative D call TRBD1 (5 bases). Trimming pared 0 bases from V and 6 bases from J, leaving 11 bases between. The CDR3 has 14 residues. CDR1 is SGHTA and CDR2 is FQGTGA in the germline V gene. CDR3 region: CASSLTVREPEAFF. Partial CDR3 DNA: TGTGCCAGCAGCTTAACTGTCAGGGAACCTGAA. Supplemented by reference TRBV7-3 and TRBJ1-1, the full variable domain reads GAGVSQTPSNKVTEKGKYVELRCDPISGHTALYWYRQSLGQGPEFLIYFQGTGAADDSGLPNDRFFAVRPEGSVSTLKIQRTERGDSAVYLCASSLTVREPEAFFGQGTRLTVV.

Points on this clone: The read gets to within 3 residues of the CDR3 end, and the germline J gene fills in the rest. The genes are TRBV5-1 and TRBJ2-5, with a possible D match to TRBD1 (5 bases). The CDR3 totals 12 residues. Trimming took off 0 bases at V and 5 bases at J, with 5 bases between the two ends. Germline V gene sequence: CDR1 SGHRS, CDR2 YFSETQ. The CDR3 bases that were read are TGCGCCAGCAGCTTGGAGGGGGAGACC. Translated, it gives CASSLEGET. The whole CDR3 protein is CASSLEGETQYF.

About this clone itself: The CDR3 end lies 3 residues beyond the end of the read and is filled in from the germline J gene. V is TRBV9 and J is TRBJ2-7, with a tentative D call TRBD2 (6 bases). The V end was cut by 3 bases, the J end by 3 bases, with 10 bases between. The CDR3 consists of 13 residues. Germline loops: CDR1 SGDLS, CDR2 YYNGEE. The CDR3 sequence is CASSAGTGYEQYF. The covered CDR3 bases are TGTGCCAGCAGCGCTGGGACTGGCTACGAG.

In the case of this clone: The read halts 3 residues ahead of the CDR3 end, with the missing end drawn from the germline J gene. The chain has TRBV7-9 and TRBJ1-1; 8 bases map to TRBD1. The CDR3 spans 15 residues. V was clipped by 5 bases and J by 4 bases; unmatched bases: 9. The germline gives CDR1 SEHNR, CDR2 FQNEAQ (reference sequence). The sequenced part of the CDR3 DNA is TGTGCCAGCAGCACGCCCGGGACAGGTGGCACTGAA. It yields the protein CASSTPGTGGTE. The whole CDR3 reads CASSTPGTGGTEAFF.

A word on this clone: Read sequence stops 3 residues before the CDR3 end, and the germline J gene provides the missing end. The genes are TRBV7-6 and TRBJ1-2; D call uncertain. The CDR3 totals 12 residues. CDR1 and CDR2 from the germline V gene are SGHVS and FNYEAQ. CDR3 sequence: CASSLYADTYTF. The CDR3 bases that were read are TGTGCCAGCAGCTTATACGCGGATACC.

Notes on this clone: The read gets to within 3 residues of the CDR3 end, and the germline J gene fills in the rest. This chain connects TRBV20-1 to TRBJ1-2; 10 bases fit TRBD1. The CDR3 consists of 14 residues. From germline, CDR1 is DFQATT and CDR2 SNEGSKA (reference sequence). J lost 7 bases, V lost 5 bases, and 10 bases had no gene match. This chain's CDR3 is CSAFARDRGFGYTF. The part of the CDR3 DNA that was read is TGCAGTGCTTTCGCCCGGGACAGGGGTTTTGGC.

As regards this clone: The read gets to within 3 residues of the CDR3 end, and the germline J gene fills in the rest. The J gene is TRBJ2-2, the V gene TRBV19; TRBD2 agrees at 10 bases. V shed 10 bases, J shed 5 bases, and the junction held 7 bases outside the gene matches. Germline values: CDR1 LNHDA, CDR2 SQIVND (reference sequence). The CDR3 contains 14 residues. CDR3 region: CATQREGETGELFF. The sequenced part of the CDR3 DNA is TGTGCCACCCAGCGGGAGGGCGAGACCGGGGAG. Together with reference TRBV19 and TRBJ2-2, the CDR3 gives the full variable domain: DGGITQSPKYLFRKEGQNVTLSCEQNLNHDAMYWYRQDPGQGLRLIYYSQIVNDFQKGDIAEGYSVSREKKESFPLTVTSAQKNPTAFYLCATQREGETGELFFGEGSRLTVL.